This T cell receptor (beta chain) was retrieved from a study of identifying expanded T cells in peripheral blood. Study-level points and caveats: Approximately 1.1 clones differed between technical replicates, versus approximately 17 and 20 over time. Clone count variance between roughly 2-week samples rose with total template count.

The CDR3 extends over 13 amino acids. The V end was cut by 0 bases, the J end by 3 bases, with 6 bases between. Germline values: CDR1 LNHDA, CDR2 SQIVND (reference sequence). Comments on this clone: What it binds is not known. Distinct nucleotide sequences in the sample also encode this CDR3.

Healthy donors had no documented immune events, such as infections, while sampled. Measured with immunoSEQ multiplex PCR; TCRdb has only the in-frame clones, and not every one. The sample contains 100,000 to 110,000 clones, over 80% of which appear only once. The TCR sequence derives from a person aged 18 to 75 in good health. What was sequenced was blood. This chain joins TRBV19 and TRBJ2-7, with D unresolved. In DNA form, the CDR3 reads TGTGCCAGTAGTATAGAACGCGGCTACGAGCAGTACTTC. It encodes CASSIERGYEQYF. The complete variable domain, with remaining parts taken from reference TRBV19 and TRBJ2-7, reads DGGITQSPKYLFRKEGQNVTLSCEQNLNHDAMYWYRQDPGQGLRLIYYSQIVNDFQKGDIAEGYSVSREKKESFPLTVTSAQKNPTAFYLCASSIERGYEQYFGPGTRLTVT.